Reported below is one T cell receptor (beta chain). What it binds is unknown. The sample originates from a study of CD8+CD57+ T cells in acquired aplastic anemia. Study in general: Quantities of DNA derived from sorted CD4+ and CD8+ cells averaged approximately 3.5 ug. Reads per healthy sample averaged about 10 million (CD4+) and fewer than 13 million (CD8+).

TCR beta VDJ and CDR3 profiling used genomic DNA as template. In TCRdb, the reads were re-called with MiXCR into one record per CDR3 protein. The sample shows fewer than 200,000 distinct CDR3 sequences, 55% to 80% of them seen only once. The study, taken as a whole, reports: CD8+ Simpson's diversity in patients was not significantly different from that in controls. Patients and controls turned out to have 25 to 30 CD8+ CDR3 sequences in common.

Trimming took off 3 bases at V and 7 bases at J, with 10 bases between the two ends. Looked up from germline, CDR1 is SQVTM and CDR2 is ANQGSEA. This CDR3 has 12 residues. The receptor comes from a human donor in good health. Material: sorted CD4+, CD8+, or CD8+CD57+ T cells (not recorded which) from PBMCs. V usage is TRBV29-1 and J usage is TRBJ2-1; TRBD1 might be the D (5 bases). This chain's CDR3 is CSVDSRENEQFF. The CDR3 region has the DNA TGCAGCGTTGATTCCAGGGAAAATGAGCAGTTCTTC.